This record covers a single T cell receptor (beta chain). Its cognate antigen is unknown. This specimen comes from a study of vaccination effects on CD4 cells after COVID-19. V lost 2 bases and J lost 0, with 7 bases in between. CDR1 MNHEY and CDR2 SVGEGT come from the germline V gene. The CDR3 runs 14 residues. The assay was immunoSEQ multiplex PCR, and TCRdb's table has in-frame clones only and misses some. This table has roughly 32,000 clones, 72% appearing once. CD4+ T cells specific for antigen were expanded with viral peptide pools by the ViraFEST assay before sequencing. Between days 9 and 10 of culture, CD4+ T cells were separated out. Participants each got two BNT162b2 or mRNA-1273 vaccine doses. Study findings and constraints: Whether induced by infection or by vaccine, clones showed marked clonal contraction late after vaccination. Nearly all vaccine-induced clones in healthy recipients recognized only SARS-CoV-2.

Sequenced material: CD4+ T cells from PBMCs cultured with HCoV-229E spike peptides, taken after COVID-19 vaccination. This clonotype was sampled from a human donor who received a COVID-19 vaccine. The chain uses TRBV6-2 or TRBV6-3 and TRBJ1-1, with no clear D. CDR3 sequence reads: CASSYGLVNTEAFF. The CDR3 DNA is TGTGCCAGCAGTTACGGGTTGGTGAACACTGAAGCTTTCTTT.